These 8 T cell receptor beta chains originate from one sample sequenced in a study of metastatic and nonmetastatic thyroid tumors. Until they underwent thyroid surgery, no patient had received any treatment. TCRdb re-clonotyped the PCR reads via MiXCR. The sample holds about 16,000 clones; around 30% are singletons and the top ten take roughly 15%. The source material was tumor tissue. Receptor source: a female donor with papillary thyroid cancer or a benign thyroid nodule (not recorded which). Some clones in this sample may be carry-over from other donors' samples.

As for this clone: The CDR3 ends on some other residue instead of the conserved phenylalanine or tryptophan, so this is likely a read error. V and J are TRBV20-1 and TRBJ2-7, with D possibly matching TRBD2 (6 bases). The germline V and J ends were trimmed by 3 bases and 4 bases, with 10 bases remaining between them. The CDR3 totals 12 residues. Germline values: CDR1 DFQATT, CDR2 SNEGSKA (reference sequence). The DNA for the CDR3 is TGCAGTGCTAGCGGGAGATGGTACGAGCAGTACCTC. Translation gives CSASGRWYEQYL.

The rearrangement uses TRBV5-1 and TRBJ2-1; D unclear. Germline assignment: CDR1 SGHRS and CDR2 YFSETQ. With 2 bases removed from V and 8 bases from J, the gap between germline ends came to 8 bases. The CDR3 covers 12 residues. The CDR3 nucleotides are TGCGCCAGCAGCTTTGGTGCTTATGAGCAGTTCTTC. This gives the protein CASSFGAYEQFF.

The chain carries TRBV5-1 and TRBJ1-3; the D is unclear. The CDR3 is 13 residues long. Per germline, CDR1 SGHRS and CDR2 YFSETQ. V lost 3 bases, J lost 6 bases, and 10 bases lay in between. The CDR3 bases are TGCGCCAGCAGCTCCGGCGCCCTAAACACCATATATTTT. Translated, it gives CASSSGALNTIYF.

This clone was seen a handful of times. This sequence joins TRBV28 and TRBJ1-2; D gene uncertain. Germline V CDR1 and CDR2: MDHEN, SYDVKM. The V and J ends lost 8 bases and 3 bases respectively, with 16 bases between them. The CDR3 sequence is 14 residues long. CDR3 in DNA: TGTGCCAGCGGATCCCCGAACAGATACTATGGCTACACCTTC. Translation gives CASGSPNRYYGYTF.

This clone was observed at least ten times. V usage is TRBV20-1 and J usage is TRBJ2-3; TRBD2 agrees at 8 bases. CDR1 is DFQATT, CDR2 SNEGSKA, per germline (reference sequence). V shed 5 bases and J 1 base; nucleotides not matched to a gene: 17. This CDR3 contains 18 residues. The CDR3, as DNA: TGCAGTGCTCCGTCTGCTAGCGGGCAGCGGGGAGGCACAGATACGCAGTATTTT. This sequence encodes CSAPSASGQRGGTDTQYF.

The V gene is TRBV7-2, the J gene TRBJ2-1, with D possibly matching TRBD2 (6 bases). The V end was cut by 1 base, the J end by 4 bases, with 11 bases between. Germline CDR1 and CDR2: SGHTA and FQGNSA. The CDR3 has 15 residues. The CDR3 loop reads CASSLGRGNYNEQFF. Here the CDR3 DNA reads TGTGCCAGCAGCTTAGGGCGGGGCAATTACAATGAGCAGTTCTTC.

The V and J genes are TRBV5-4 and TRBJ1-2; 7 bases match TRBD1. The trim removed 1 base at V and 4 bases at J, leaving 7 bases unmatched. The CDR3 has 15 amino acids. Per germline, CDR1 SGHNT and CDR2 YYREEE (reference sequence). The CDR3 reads CASSLIGGGIYGYTF. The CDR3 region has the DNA TGTGCCAGCAGCTTGATAGGGGGCGGAATCTATGGCTACACCTTC.

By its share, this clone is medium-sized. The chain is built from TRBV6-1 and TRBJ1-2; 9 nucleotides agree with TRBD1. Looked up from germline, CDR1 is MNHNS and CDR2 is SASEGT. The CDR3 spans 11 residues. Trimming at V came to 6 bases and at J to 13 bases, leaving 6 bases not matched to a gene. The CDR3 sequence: CASSPGTGFTF. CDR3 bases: TGTGCCAGCAGCCCCGGGACAGGGTTCACCTTC.